Given below is one T cell receptor (beta chain) in context. The record originates from a study of blood T cell repertoires in COVID-19. Whole-study context: From T cells, B-cell-depleted T cells, or PBMCs came the material, which was cDNA or gDNA.

Researchers sorted participants into cohorts using their self-reported clinical history. Germline V CDR1 and CDR2: SNHLY, FYNNEI. V lost 2 bases to trimming and J lost 5 bases; unmatched junction nucleotides: 8. The CDR3 is made up of 16 amino acids. TCRdb's copy holds only in-frame clones and misses some; the assay was immunoSEQ multiplex PCR. The sample consists of 250,000 to 350,000 clones, approximately 90% of them appearing once. Sequenced sample: PBMCs or T cells enriched from blood (not recorded which). The chain couples TRBV2 to TRBJ2-5; 10 positions match TRBD2. The sequence was obtained from a woman in her thirties or forties who had recovered from COVID-19. The CDR3 region is CASSEFGLAGVETQYF. The CDR3 DNA reads as TGTGCCAGCAGTGAATTCGGCCTAGCGGGAGTCGAGACCCAGTACTTC.